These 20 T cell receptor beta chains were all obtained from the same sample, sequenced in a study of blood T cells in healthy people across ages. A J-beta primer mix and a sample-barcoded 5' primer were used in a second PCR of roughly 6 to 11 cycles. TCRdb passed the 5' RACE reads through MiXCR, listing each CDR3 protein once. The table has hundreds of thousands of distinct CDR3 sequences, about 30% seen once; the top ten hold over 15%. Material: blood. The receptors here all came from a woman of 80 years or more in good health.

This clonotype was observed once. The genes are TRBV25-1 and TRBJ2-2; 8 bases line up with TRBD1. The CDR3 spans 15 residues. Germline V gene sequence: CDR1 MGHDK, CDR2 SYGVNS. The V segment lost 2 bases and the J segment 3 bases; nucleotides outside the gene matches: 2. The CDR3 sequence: CASSERTGHTGELFF. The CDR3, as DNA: TGTGCCAGCAGTGAACGGACAGGGCACACCGGGGAGCTGTTTTTT.

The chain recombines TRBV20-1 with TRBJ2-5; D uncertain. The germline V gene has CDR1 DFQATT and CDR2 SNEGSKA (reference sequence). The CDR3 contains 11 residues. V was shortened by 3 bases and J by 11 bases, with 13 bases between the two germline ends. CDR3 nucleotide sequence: TGCAGTGCTAGGGAGCGCAATGAGCAGTACTTC. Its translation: CSARERNEQYF.

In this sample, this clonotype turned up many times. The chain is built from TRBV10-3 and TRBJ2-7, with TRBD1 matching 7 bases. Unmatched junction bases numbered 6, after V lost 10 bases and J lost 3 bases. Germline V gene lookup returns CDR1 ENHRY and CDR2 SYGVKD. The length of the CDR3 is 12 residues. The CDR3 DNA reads TGTGCCAGCCGGGACAGCGTCTACGAGCAGTACTTC. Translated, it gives CASRDSVYEQYF.

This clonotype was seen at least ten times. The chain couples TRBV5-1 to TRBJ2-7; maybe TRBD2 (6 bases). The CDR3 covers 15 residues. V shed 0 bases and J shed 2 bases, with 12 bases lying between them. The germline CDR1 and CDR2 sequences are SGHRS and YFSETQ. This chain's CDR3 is CASSLAGGEAYEQYF. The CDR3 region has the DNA TGCGCCAGCAGCTTGGCCGGCGGGGAGGCCTACGAGCAGTACTTC.

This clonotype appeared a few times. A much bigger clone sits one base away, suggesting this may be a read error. CDR3 protein: CAISARPNEQYF. CDR3 nucleotide sequence: TGTGCCATCAGTGCCCGCCCCAATGAGCAGTACTTC. The chain recombines TRBV10-3 with TRBJ2-7; no clear D. The ends were cut back, 4 bases at V and 7 bases at J, with 11 bases in the middle. CDR3 length: 12 amino acids. The germline V gene encodes CDR1 ENHRY and CDR2 SYGVKD.

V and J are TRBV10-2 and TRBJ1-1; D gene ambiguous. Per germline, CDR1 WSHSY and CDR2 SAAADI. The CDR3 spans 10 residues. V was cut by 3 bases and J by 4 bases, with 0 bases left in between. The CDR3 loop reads CASSDTEAFF. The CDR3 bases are TGCGCCAGCAGTGACACTGAAGCTTTCTTT.

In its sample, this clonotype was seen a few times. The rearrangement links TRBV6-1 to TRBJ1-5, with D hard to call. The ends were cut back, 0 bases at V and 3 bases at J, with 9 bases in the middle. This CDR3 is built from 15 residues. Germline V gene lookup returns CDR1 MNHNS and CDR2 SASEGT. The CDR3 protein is CASSEAGSYNQPQHF. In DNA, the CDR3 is TGTGCCAGCAGTGAAGCGGGGTCCTACAATCAGCCCCAGCATTTT.

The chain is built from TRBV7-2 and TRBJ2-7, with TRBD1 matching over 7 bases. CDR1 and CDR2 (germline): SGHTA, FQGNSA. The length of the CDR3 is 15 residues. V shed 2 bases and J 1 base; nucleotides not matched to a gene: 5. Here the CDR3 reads CASSLRDSLSYEQYF. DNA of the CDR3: TGTGCCAGCAGCTTACGGGACAGCTTATCCTACGAGCAGTACTTC.

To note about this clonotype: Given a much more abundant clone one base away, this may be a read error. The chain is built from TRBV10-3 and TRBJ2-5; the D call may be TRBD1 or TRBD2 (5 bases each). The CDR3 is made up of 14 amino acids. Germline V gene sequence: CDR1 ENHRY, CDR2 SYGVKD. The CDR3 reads CAISESGARETLYF. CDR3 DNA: TGTGCCATCAGTGAGTCAGGGGCTAGGGAGACCCTGTACTTC.

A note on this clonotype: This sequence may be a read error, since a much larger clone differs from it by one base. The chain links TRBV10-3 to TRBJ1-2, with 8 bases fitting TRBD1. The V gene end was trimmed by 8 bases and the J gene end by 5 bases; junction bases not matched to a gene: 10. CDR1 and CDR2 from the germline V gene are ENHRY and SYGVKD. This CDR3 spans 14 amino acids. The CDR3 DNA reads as TGTGCCATCGAGCCCCTTACAGGGGGATATGGCTACACCTTC. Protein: CAIEPLTGGYGYTF.

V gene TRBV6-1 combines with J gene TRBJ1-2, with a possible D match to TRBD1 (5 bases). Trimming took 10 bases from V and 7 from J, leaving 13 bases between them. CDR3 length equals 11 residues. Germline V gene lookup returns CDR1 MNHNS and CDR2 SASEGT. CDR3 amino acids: CATRRGLGYTF. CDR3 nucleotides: TGTGCCACCCGACGGGGACTTGGCTACACCTTC.

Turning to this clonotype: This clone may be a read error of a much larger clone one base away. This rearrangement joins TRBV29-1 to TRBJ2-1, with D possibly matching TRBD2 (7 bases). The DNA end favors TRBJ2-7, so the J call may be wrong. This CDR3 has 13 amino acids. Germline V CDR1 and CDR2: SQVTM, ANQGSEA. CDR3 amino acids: CSVVFRGDNEQYF. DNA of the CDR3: TGCAGCGTTGTATTCCGGGGGGACAATGAGCAGTACTTC.

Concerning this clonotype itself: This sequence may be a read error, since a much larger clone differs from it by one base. CDR3 nucleotides: TGCGCCAGCAGCCAAGGGAACAGCGTCTATGGCTACATCTTC. It yields the protein CASSQGNSVYGYIF. This chain uses TRBV4-3 with TRBJ1-2, with no clear D. Germline loops: CDR1 LGHNA, CDR2 YSLEER. The CDR3 loop spans 14 amino acids.

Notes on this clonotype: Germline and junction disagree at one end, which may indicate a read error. The CDR3 loop reads CAGSLSPGMNTEAFF. In DNA, the CDR3 is TGTGCCGGCAGCTTATCCCCGGGCATGAACACTGAAGCTTTCTTT. The chain links TRBV7-3 to TRBJ1-1; D unclear. The CDR3 sequence is 15 residues long. Germline V CDR1 and CDR2: SGHTA, FQGTGA.

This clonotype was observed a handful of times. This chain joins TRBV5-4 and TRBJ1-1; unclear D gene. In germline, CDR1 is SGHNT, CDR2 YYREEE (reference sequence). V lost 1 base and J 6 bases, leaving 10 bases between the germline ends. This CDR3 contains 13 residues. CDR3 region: CASSLRDSPEAFF. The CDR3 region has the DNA TGTGCCAGCAGCTTGAGAGATTCCCCTGAAGCTTTCTTT. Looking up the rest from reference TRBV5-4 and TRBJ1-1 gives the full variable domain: ETGVTQSPTHLIKTRGQQVTLRCSSQSGHNTVSWYQQALGQGPQFIFQYYREEENGRGNFPPRFSGLQFPNYSSELNVNALELDDSALYLCASSLRDSPEAFFGQGTRLTVV.

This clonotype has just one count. In DNA, the CDR3 is TGCGCCAGCAGCCAAGAGTATGGAAGGACAGGGGGGTACACCGGGGAGCTGTTTTTT. Residues: CASSQEYGRTGGYTGELFF. The chain is built from TRBV4-3 and TRBJ2-2; 10 positions match TRBD1. Germline-derived CDR1 and CDR2 are LGHNA and YSLEER. The CDR3 has 19 amino acids. The J segment lost 3 bases and the V segment lost 0 bases, leaving 10 bases of the junction unmatched.

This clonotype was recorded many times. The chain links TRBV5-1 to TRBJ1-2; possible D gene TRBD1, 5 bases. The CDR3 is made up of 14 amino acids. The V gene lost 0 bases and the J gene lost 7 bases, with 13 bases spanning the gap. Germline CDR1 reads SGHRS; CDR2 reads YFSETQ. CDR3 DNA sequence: TGCGCCAGCAGCTTGGCGGCAGGGCCCCCTGGCTACACCTTC. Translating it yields CASSLAAGPPGYTF.

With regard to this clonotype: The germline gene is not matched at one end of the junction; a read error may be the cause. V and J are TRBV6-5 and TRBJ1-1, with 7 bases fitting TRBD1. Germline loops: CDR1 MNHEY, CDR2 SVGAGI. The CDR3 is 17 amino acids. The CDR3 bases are TGTGCCAGCAGTTACCTCGACAGGGACCTGCGGAACACTGGAGCTTTCTTT. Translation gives CASSYLDRDLRNTGAFF.

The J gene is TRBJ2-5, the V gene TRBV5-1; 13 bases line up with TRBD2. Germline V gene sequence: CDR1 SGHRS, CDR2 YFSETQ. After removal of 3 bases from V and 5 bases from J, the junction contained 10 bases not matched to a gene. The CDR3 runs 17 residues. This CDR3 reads CASSSGTSGARGETQYF. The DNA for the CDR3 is TGCGCCAGCAGCTCCGGGACTAGCGGGGCCCGGGGGGAGACCCAGTACTTC.

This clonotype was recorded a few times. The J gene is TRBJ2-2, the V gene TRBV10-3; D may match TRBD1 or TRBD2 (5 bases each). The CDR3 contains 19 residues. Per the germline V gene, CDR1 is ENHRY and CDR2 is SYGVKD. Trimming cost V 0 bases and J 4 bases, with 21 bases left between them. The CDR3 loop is CAISESSITPTGTTGELFF. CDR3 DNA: TGTGCCATCAGTGAGTCAAGTATCACCCCAACGGGGACCACCGGGGAGCTGTTTTTT.